These 26 T cell receptor beta chains originate from one sample sequenced in a study of post-analysis software for immune sequencing data. Findings and limits, study-wide: Relative to controls, patients had about 5 TRBV segments at higher frequency, with TRBV5-6, TRBV5-1 and TRBV20-1 among these.

The TCR beta cDNA libraries carried unique molecular identifiers. TCRdb itself ran the PCR reads through MiXCR, one entry per CDR3 protein. The data hold fewer than 900,000 distinct CDR3 sequences, with under 60% observed a single time. Their specific antigens are unknown. Material: blood. The receptors derive from a girl aged 10 to 17 with multiple sclerosis.

J is TRBJ1-1 and V is TRBV12-3 or TRBV12-4; the D is unclear. CDR3 length equals 12 residues. V lost 7 bases and J 4 bases, leaving 10 bases between the germline ends. CDR3 DNA sequence: TGTGCCAGCACCCTGTCTACCACTGAAGCTTTCTTT. This codes for CASTLSTTEAFF.

The chain recombines TRBV5-1 with TRBJ1-5, with D unresolved. Trimming took off 3 bases at V and 4 bases at J, with 17 bases between the two ends. The germline CDR1 and CDR2 sequences are SGHRS and YFSETQ. CDR3 length equals 16 residues. In nucleotides, the CDR3 is TGCGCCAGCAGCTACAGAGGGCCAGACGGAAATCAGCCCCAGCATTTT. It codes for CASSYRGPDGNQPQHF.

Turning to this clonotype: The junction does not match germline at one end; this may be a read error. The chain is built from TRBV7-6 and TRBJ1-6; no reliable D call. This CDR3 has 14 amino acids. Germline V CDR1 and CDR2: SGHVS, FNYEAQ. The CDR3 here is CASSLGGVNSPLHF. The CDR3 DNA reads as TGTGCCAGCAGCTTAGGTGGGGTTAATTCGCCCCTCCACTTT.

J is TRBJ2-7 and V is TRBV27; the match to TRBD1 covers 9 bases. Germline trimming cut 5 bases from V and 6 bases from J; bases unmatched to any gene: 8. This CDR3 has 14 residues. Germline lookup yields CDR1 MNHEY and CDR2 SMNVEV (reference sequence). CDR3 residues: CASSLDRGTVEQYF. The DNA for the CDR3 is TGTGCCAGCAGTCTCGACAGGGGGACTGTCGAGCAGTACTTC.

The chain carries TRBV27 and TRBJ1-1, with D uncertain. Germline values: CDR1 MNHEY, CDR2 SMNVEV (reference sequence). V was cut by 2 bases and J by 3 bases, with 10 bases left in between. The CDR3 loop spans 14 amino acids. The CDR3 here is CASSLVDRDTEAFF. The CDR3 bases are TGTGCCAGCAGTTTAGTTGACCGCGACACTGAAGCTTTCTTT.

The CDR3 sequence is CASSRSGTSAWNNEQFF. The CDR3 DNA is TGTGCCAGCAGCCGGTCCGGGACTAGCGCCTGGAACAATGAGCAGTTCTTC. This sequence joins TRBV3-1 and TRBJ2-1; 10 bases are a match to TRBD2. The CDR3 consists of 17 residues. Germline V gene data show CDR1 as LGHDT and CDR2 as YNNKEL (reference sequence). V trimming: 4 bases; J trimming: 5 bases; junction bases outside the gene matches: 11.

The chain carries TRBV12-3 or TRBV12-4 and TRBJ1-1; D not resolved. Trimming took off 7 bases at V and 6 bases at J, with 15 bases between the two ends. The CDR3 length is 13 residues. Here the CDR3 DNA reads TGTGCCAGCAACCCCCTGGGAGGCCCTGAAGCTTTCTTT. It codes for CASNPLGGPEAFF.

This clonotype was counted only a few times. The CDR3: CASSLTSRNYIQYF. The CDR3, as DNA: TGTGCCAGCAGCTTGACTAGCAGAAATTACATTCAGTACTTC. The chain links TRBV7-9 to TRBJ2-4, with TRBD2 identical over 7 bases. Trimming at V came to 3 bases and at J to 8 bases, leaving 7 bases not matched to a gene. The length of the CDR3 is 14 residues. Germline V gene lookup returns CDR1 SEHNR and CDR2 FQNEAQ (reference sequence).

This chain connects TRBV7-3 to TRBJ2-3; no reliable D call. Germline assignment: CDR1 SGHTA and CDR2 FQGTGA. This CDR3 region has 14 residues. Trimming stripped 2 bases from V and 3 bases from J, with 9 bases between. The CDR3 protein is CASSLLKETDTQYF. The CDR3 coding sequence is TGTGCCAGCAGCTTATTAAAGGAGACAGATACGCAGTATTTT.

A note on this clonotype: An end of the junction does not agree with germline; a read error may underlie this. The chain has TRBV5-1 and TRBJ2-6; D may match TRBD1 or TRBD2 (5 bases each). The CDR3 runs to 15 residues. Germline-derived CDR1 and CDR2 are SGHRS and YFSETQ. CDR3 DNA sequence: TGCGCCAGCAGCCCAAGGGTAGACGGGGCCAACGTCCGGACTTTC. Protein product: CASSPRVDGANVRTF. Full variable domain (outside the CDR3, taken from reference TRBV5-1 and TRBJ2-6): KAGVTQTPRYLIKTRGQQVTLSCSPISGHRSVSWYQQTPGQGLQFLFEYFSETQRNKGNFPGRFSGRQFSNSRSEMNVSTLELGDSALYLCASSPRVDGANVRTFGAGSRLTVL.

The rearrangement joins TRBV5-1 to TRBJ2-3, with TRBD2 matching over 8 bases. Trimming removed 3 bases from V and 0 bases from J; junction bases left unmatched: 9. The V gene's germline CDR1 is SGHRS and CDR2 YFSETQ. This CDR3 is 17 amino acids long. CDR3 sequence reads: CASSSHYSGKSTDTQYF. The CDR3 bases are TGCGCCAGCAGCTCCCACTATAGCGGGAAGAGCACAGATACGCAGTATTTT. Full variable domain (remainder filled in from reference TRBV5-1 and TRBJ2-3): KAGVTQTPRYLIKTRGQQVTLSCSPISGHRSVSWYQQTPGQGLQFLFEYFSETQRNKGNFPGRFSGRQFSNSRSEMNVSTLELGDSALYLCASSSHYSGKSTDTQYFGPGTRLTVL.

Only a few counts were recorded for this clonotype. This chain uses TRBV9 with TRBJ1-2; 7 bases match TRBD1. This CDR3 comprises 14 residues. Germline lookup yields CDR1 SGDLS and CDR2 YYNGEE. V was clipped by 3 bases and J by 6 bases; unmatched bases: 8. The CDR3 region is CASSASGTVNGYTF. The CDR3 region has the DNA TGTGCCAGCAGCGCCTCCGGGACAGTAAATGGCTACACCTTC.

This clonotype was observed a handful of times. V and J are TRBV10-2 and TRBJ2-5, with D possibly TRBD1 on 5 matching bases. The germline V gene encodes CDR1 WSHSY and CDR2 SAAADI. Trimming cost V 7 bases and J 7 bases, with 16 bases left between them. The CDR3 totals 13 residues. The CDR3 bases are TGCGCCAGCACGACAGTGCTCGGTCTGACCCAGTACTTC. This sequence encodes CASTTVLGLTQYF.

In this sample, this clonotype turned up a few times. V gene TRBV27 combines with J gene TRBJ2-7; 10 nucleotides line up with TRBD1. V lost 6 bases to trimming and J lost 4 bases; unmatched junction nucleotides: 12. The CDR3 consists of 16 residues. Germline V gives CDR1 MNHEY, CDR2 SMNVEV (reference sequence). This CDR3 reads CASRTRQGAVVYEQYF. The CDR3 DNA sequence: TGTGCCAGCAGAACTCGACAGGGGGCCGTCGTTTACGAGCAGTACTTC.

This clonotype has a single count. V gene TRBV12-3 or TRBV12-4 combines with J gene TRBJ2-7; 8 nucleotides line up with TRBD1. The CDR3 is made up of 13 amino acids. Losses at the gene ends were 5 bases for V and 7 bases for J; bases not matched to a gene: 7. DNA of the CDR3: TGTGCCAGCAGTGAGGACAGGGCGGAGGAGCAGTACTTC. Translated: CASSEDRAEEQYF.

The chain carries TRBV4-1 and TRBJ2-7, with 7 bases aligning to TRBD1. Germline trimming cut 0 bases from V and 2 bases from J; bases unmatched to any gene: 4. Germline CDR1 reads MGHRA; CDR2 reads YSYEKL. This CDR3 contains 15 residues. CDR3 in amino acids: CASSQEHRGAYEQYF. CDR3 in DNA: TGCGCCAGCAGCCAAGAGCACAGGGGTGCCTACGAGCAGTACTTC.

The chain carries TRBV13 and TRBJ2-5; weak D call: TRBD2 (6 bases). The V gene's germline CDR1 is PRHDT and CDR2 FYEKMQ (reference sequence). CDR3 length: 13 residues. V lost 5 bases and J lost 11, with 18 bases in between. CDR3 sequence (DNA): TGTGCCAGCAGCCGCAAACGTCCGGGGGAGCAGTACTTC. This codes for CASSRKRPGEQYF.

This clonotype was observed a few times. The chain is built from TRBV9 and TRBJ2-4, with 7 positions matching TRBD2. The CDR3 runs to 14 residues. V lost 0 bases, J lost 3 bases, and 0 bases stayed unmatched. Germline V CDR1 and CDR2: SGDLS, YYNGEE. The CDR3 reads CASSVAGGKNIQYF. CDR3 bases: TGTGCCAGCAGCGTAGCGGGGGGCAAAAACATTCAGTACTTC.

The chain recombines TRBV15 with TRBJ2-5; possible D gene TRBD1, 5 bases. The ends were cut back, 3 bases at V and 2 bases at J, with 10 bases in the middle. CDR3 length: 14 residues. Germline V gene data show CDR1 as LNHNV and CDR2 as YYDKDF (reference sequence). The CDR3 DNA follows: TGTGCCACCAGCAGCGGTACAGGTCAAGAGACCCAGTACTTC. Amino acid sequence: CATSSGTGQETQYF.

This sequence joins TRBV7-3 and TRBJ2-7, with 9 bases identical to TRBD2. V dropped 5 bases and J dropped 3; count of bases not matched to a gene: 8. This CDR3 has 15 residues. The germline V gene has CDR1 SGHTA and CDR2 FQGTGA. CDR3 protein: CASSPSLAGVYEQYF. CDR3 bases: TGTGCCAGCAGCCCATCGTTAGCGGGAGTCTACGAGCAGTACTTC.

This chain joins TRBV28 and TRBJ2-7; D is unclear. The CDR3 covers 13 residues. Trimming left V 2 bases short and J 9 bases short, with 14 bases between. Germline lookup yields CDR1 MDHEN and CDR2 SYDVKM. CDR3: CASSLVNLGRQYF. CDR3 DNA: TGTGCCAGCAGTTTAGTTAATTTGGGTAGGCAGTACTTC.

Many counts were recorded for this clonotype. The chain is built from TRBV29-1 and TRBJ2-7, with 11 bases matching TRBD2. V trimming: 3 bases; J trimming: 6 bases; junction bases outside the gene matches: 10. The CDR3 has 15 residues. CDR1 is SQVTM and CDR2 is ANQGSEA in the germline V gene. CDR3 bases: TGCAGCGTTGAGGGAACTAGCGGGAGTATGGGCGAGCAGTACTTC. This codes for CSVEGTSGSMGEQYF.

The chain recombines TRBV27 with TRBJ2-1; 14 nucleotides align to TRBD2. Germline assignment: CDR1 MNHEY and CDR2 SMNVEV (reference sequence). There are 15 residues in the CDR3. V trimming: 10 bases; J trimming: 9 bases; junction bases outside the gene matches: 11. CDR3 protein: CATSPGTSGSLEQFF. DNA for the CDR3: TGTGCCACCTCTCCCGGGACTAGCGGGAGTCTTGAGCAGTTCTTC.

This clonotype turned up a few times. This chain uses TRBV27 with TRBJ2-7; D could derive from TRBD1 or TRBD2 (5 bases each). The CDR3 has 14 residues. V lost 6 bases, J lost 3 bases, and 15 bases lay in between. Germline V lookup: CDR1 MNHEY, CDR2 SMNVEV (reference sequence). CDR3 sequence (DNA): TGTGCCAGCAGGGGGACCGCAGGCAGCTACGAGCAGTACTTC. Translated: CASRGTAGSYEQYF.

This clonotype was counted a single time. Since a much larger clone is just one base distant, this may be a read error. The chain recombines TRBV12-3 or TRBV12-4 with TRBJ2-3; 8 bases align to TRBD2. The CDR3 is made up of 14 amino acids. CDR3 sequence: CASSPTGGADAQYF. The CDR3 DNA sequence: TGTGCCAGCAGCCCCACCGGGGGGGCAGATGCGCAGTATTTT.

The CDR3 coding sequence is TGTGCCACCAGCAGAGATCGCTTGAGTGAGCAGTTCTTC. This gives the protein CATSRDRLSEQFF. This sequence joins TRBV15 and TRBJ2-1; no definite D call. The CDR3 has 13 residues. V was pared by 0 bases and J by 9 bases, with 9 bases between. Germline CDR1 is LNHNV and CDR2 is YYDKDF (reference sequence).